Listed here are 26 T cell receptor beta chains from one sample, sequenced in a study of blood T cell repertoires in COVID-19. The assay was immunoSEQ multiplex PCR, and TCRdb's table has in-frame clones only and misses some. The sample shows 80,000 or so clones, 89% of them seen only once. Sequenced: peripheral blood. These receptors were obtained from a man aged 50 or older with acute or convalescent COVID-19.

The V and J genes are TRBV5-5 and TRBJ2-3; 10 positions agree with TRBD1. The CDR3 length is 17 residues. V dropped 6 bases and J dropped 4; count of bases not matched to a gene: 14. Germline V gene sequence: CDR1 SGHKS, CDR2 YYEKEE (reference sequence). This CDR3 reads CASTDPLTGGSSDTQYF. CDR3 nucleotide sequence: TGTGCCAGCACCGACCCTTTGACAGGGGGCAGCTCAGATACGCAGTATTTT.

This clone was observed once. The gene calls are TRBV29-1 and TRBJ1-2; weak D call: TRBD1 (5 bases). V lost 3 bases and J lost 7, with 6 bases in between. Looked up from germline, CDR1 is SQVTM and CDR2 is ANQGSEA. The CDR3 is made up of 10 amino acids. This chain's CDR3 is CSVDRGGYTF. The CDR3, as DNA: TGCAGCGTTGATAGGGGTGGCTACACCTTC.

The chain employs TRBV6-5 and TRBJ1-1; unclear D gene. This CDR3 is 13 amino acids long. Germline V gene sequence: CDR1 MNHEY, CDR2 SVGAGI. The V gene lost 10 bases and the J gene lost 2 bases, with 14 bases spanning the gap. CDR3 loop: CATLGQANTEAFF. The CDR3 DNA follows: TGTGCCACCTTAGGCCAGGCCAACACTGAAGCTTTCTTT.

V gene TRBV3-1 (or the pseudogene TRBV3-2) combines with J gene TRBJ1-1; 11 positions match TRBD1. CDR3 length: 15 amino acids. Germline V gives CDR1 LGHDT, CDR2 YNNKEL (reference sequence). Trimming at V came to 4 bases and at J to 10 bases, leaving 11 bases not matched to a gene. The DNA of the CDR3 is TGTGCCAGCAGCCCGAGGGACAGGGGGAAGAGTAGAGCTTTCTTT. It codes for CASSPRDRGKSRAFF.

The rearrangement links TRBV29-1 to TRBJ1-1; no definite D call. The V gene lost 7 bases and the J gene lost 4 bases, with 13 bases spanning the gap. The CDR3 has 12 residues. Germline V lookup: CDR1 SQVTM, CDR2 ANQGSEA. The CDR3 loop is CSAQGEATEAFF. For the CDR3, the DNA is TGCAGCGCTCAAGGTGAGGCCACTGAAGCTTTCTTT.

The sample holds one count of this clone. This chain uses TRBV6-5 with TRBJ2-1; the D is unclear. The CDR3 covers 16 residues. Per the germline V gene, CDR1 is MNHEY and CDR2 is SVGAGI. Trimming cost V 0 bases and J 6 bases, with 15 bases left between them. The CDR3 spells CASSYSPGASGNEQFF. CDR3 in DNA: TGTGCCAGCAGTTACTCGCCCGGTGCGTCGGGCAATGAGCAGTTCTTC.

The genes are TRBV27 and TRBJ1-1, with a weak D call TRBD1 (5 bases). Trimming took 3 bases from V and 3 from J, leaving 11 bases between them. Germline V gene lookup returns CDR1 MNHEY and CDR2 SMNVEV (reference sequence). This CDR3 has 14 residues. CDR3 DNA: TGTGCCAGCAGTTTTATAGGGGCGGACACTGAAGCTTTCTTT. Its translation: CASSFIGADTEAFF.

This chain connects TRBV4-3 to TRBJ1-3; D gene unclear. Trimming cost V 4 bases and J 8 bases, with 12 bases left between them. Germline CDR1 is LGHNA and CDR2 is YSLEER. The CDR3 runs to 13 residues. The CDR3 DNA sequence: TGCGCCAGCAGCCCGGGAGATGGGGACACCATATATTTT. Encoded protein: CASSPGDGDTIYF.

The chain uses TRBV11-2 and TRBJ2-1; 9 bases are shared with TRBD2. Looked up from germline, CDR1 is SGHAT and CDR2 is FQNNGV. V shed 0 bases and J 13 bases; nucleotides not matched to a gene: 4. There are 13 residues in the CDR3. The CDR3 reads CASSLDRTSAQFF. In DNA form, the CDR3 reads TGTGCCAGCAGCTTAGACAGGACTAGCGCCCAGTTCTTC.

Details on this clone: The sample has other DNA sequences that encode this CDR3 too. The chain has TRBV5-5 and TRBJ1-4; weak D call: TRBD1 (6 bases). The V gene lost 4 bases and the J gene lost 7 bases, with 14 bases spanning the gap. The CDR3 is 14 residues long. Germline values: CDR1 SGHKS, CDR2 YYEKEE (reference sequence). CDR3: CASSPTGSGEKLFF. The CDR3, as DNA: TGTGCCAGCAGCCCTACAGGGTCGGGTGAAAAACTGTTTTTT.

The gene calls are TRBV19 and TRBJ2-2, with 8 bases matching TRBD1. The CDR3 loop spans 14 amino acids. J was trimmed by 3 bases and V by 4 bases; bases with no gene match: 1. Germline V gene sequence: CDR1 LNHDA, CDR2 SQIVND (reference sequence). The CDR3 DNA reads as TGTGCCAGTAGTACGACAGGGGACACCGGGGAGCTGTTTTTT. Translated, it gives CASSTTGDTGELFF.

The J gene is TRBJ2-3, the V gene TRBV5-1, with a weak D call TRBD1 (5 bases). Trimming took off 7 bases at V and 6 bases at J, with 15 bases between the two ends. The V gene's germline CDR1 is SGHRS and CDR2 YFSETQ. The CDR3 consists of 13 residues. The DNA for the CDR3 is TGCGCCAGCCGGACACCGCTTCAGGATACGCAGTATTTT. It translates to CASRTPLQDTQYF.

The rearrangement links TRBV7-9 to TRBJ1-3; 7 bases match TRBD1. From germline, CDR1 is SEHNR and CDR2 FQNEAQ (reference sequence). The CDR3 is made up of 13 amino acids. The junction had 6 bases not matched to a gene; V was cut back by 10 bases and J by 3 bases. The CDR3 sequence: CATNRDSGNTIYF. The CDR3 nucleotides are TGTGCCACCAACCGGGACAGTGGAAACACCATATATTTT.

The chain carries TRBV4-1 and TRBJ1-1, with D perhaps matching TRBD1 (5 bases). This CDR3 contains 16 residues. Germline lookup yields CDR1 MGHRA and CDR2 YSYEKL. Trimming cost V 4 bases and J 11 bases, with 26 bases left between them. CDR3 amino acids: CASSPLTLGGPARAFF. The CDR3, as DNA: TGCGCCAGCAGCCCCTTAACCCTCGGGGGACCCGCACGGGCTTTCTTT.

The CDR3 loop is CASSPERLVNEQFF. The CDR3, as DNA: TGTGCCAGCAGCCCAGAAAGATTGGTCAATGAGCAGTTCTTC. This chain joins TRBV7-2 and TRBJ2-1; D unresolved. The CDR3 spans 14 residues. Per the germline V gene, CDR1 is SGHTA and CDR2 is FQGNSA. The ends were cut back, 5 bases at V and 6 bases at J, with 14 bases in the middle.

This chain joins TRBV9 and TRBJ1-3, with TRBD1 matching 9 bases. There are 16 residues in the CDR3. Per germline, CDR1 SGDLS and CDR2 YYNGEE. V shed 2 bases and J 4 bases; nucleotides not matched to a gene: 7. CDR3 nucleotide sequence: TGTGCCAGCAGCGTGAGTGGGACAGGGACGGGAAACACCATATATTTT. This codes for CASSVSGTGTGNTIYF.

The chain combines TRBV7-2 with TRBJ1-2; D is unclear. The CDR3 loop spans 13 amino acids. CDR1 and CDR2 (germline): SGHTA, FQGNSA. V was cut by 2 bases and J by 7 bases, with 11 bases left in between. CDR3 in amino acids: CASSLWALGGYTF. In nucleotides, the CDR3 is TGTGCCAGCAGCTTATGGGCCCTGGGTGGCTACACCTTC.

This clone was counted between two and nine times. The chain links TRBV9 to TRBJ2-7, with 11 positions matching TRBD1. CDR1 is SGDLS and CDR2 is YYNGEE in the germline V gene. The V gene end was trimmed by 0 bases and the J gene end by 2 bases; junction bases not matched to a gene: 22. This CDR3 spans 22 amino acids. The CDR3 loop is CASSVGSRGTGGTLGPPYEQYF. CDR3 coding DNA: TGTGCCAGCAGCGTAGGAAGCAGAGGGACAGGGGGGACGCTAGGGCCACCCTACGAGCAGTACTTC. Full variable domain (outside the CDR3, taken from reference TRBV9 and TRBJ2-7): DSGVTQTPKHLITATGQRVTLRCSPRSGDLSVYWYQQSLDQGLQFLIQYYNGEERAKGNILERFSAQQFPDLHSELNLSSLELGDSALYFCASSVGSRGTGGTLGPPYEQYFGPGTRLTVT.

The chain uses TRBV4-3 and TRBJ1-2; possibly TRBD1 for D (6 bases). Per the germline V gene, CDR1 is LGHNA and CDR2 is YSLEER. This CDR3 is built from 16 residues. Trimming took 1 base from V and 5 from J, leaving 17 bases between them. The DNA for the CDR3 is TGCGCCAGCAGCCAAGTCGGGCAACAGGGTTCTTATGGCTACACCTTC. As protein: CASSQVGQQGSYGYTF.

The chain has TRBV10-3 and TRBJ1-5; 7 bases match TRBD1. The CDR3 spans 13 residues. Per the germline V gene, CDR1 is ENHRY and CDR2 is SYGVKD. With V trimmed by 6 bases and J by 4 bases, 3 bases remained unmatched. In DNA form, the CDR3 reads TGTGCCATCAGAAGGGACAGTAATCAGCCCCAGCATTTT. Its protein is CAIRRDSNQPQHF.

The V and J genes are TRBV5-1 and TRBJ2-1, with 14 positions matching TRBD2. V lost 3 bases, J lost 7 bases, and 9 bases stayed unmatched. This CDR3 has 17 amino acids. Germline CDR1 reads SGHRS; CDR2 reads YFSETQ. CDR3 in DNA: TGCGCCAGCAGCTCGGGAGGGACTAGCGGGAGTAGAAATGAGCAGTTCTTC. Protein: CASSSGGTSGSRNEQFF.

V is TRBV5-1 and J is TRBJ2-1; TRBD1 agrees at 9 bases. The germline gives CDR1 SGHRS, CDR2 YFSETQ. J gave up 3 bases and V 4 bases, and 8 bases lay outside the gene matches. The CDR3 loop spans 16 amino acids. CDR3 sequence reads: CASSPPGTGIYNEQFF. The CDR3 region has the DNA TGCGCCAGCAGCCCACCAGGGACAGGGATCTACAATGAGCAGTTCTTC.

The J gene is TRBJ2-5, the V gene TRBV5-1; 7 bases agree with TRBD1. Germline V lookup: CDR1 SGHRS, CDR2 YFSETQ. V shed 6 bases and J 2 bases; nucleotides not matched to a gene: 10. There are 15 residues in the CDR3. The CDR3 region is CASKLRGLWQETQYF. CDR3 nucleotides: TGCGCCAGCAAATTGAGGGGGCTCTGGCAAGAGACCCAGTACTTC.

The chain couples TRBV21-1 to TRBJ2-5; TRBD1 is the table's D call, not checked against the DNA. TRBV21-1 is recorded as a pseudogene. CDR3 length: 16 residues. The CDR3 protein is CASTEGGDQIEETQYF. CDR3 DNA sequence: TGTGCCAGCACCGAAGGGGGAGATCAGATCGAAGAGACCCAGTACTTC.

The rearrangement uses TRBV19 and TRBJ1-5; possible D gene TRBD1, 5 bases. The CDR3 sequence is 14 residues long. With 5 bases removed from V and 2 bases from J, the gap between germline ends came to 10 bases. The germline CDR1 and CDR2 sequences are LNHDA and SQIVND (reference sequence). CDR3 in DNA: TGTGCCAGTAGTGCAGGGATGGGCAATCAGCCCCAGCATTTT. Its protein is CASSAGMGNQPQHF.

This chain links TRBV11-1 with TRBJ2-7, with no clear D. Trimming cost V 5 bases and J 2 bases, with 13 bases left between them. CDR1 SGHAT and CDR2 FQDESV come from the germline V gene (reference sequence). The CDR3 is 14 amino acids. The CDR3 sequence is CASSPTVIPYEQYF. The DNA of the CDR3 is TGTGCCAGCAGCCCTACAGTGATCCCCTACGAGCAGTACTTC.